The 15 T cell receptor beta chains presented below share a single source sample, sequenced in a study of identical twins. TCRdb re-called the 5' RACE reads through MiXCR, storing one row per CDR3 protein. The sample contains 250,000 or so distinct CDR3 sequences, approximately 7.3% of which appear only once. The sample was also linked to a second study, of yellow fever vaccine responses in identical twins.

Sequenced sample: CD8+ T cells sorted from blood. Source of these receptors: a young woman in good health.

Concerning this clonotype itself: A much larger clone differs by one base, so this may be a read error. The rearrangement joins TRBV7-8 to TRBJ2-3; D may correspond to TRBD1 or TRBD2 (6 bases each). The CDR3 has 18 amino acids. Germline loops: CDR1 SGHVS, CDR2 FQNEAQ. V lost 6 bases to trimming and J lost 2 bases, with 24 bases between them. In DNA form, the CDR3 reads TGTGCCAGCAGTCTAGAAACAGGGAACGGGGGCCACACAGATACGCAGTATTTT. Amino acid sequence: CASSLETGNGGHTDTQYF.

The rearrangement links TRBV24-1 to TRBJ1-5; D remains ambiguous. The germline V gene encodes CDR1 KGHDR and CDR2 SFDVKD. The V gene lost 5 bases and the J gene lost 4 bases, with 8 bases spanning the gap. The CDR3 covers 13 residues. The CDR3, as DNA: TGTGCCACCAGTGTCGGACTGAATCAGCCCCAGCATTTT. The encoded protein is CATSVGLNQPQHF.

This clonotype was seen ten or more times. CDR3 sequence (DNA): TGCAGTGCCCCCGGACTAGCGGGAGACAATGAGCAGTTCTTC. This sequence encodes CSAPGLAGDNEQFF. The rearrangement joins TRBV20-1 to TRBJ2-1; TRBD2 aligns across 13 bases. The CDR3 is made up of 14 amino acids. Per germline, CDR1 DFQATT and CDR2 SNEGSKA (reference sequence). With V trimmed by 6 bases and J by 5 bases, 4 bases remained unmatched.

This clonotype turned up a few times. The rearrangement links TRBV2 to TRBJ2-7; D possibly matches TRBD1 or TRBD2 (5 bases each). This CDR3 has 15 residues. Germline CDR1 reads SNHLY; CDR2 reads FYNNEI. Trimming shortened V by 6 bases and J by 0 bases, and 15 bases separated the two germline ends. The CDR3 sequence is CASSRDGWSSYEQYF. The CDR3 DNA reads as TGTGCCAGCAGCCGGGACGGATGGAGCTCCTACGAGCAGTACTTC.

The CDR3 is CASSGTSAFISHNEQFF. In nucleotides, the CDR3 is TGTGCCAGCAGTGGGACTAGCGCGTTCATATCTCACAATGAGCAGTTCTTC. V and J are TRBV6-1 and TRBJ2-1; 9 positions match TRBD2. Looked up from germline, CDR1 is MNHNS and CDR2 is SASEGT. V was clipped by 4 bases and J by 5 bases; unmatched bases: 12. This CDR3 has 17 residues.

V usage is TRBV28 and J usage is TRBJ1-6; D unresolved. Between the trimmed V and J ends, which lost 3 bases and 3 bases, there was a span of 0 bases. Germline CDR1 MDHEN, CDR2 SYDVKM. CDR3 size: 12 residues. The CDR3 is CASSFYNSPLHF. The CDR3 bases are TGTGCCAGCAGTTTCTATAATTCACCCCTCCACTTT.

This clonotype was counted many times. J is TRBJ2-1 and V is TRBV10-3; TRBD1 matches at 8 bases. After removal of 2 bases from V and 6 bases from J, the junction contained 6 bases not matched to a gene. The CDR3 sequence is 15 residues long. Germline CDR1 is ENHRY and CDR2 is SYGVKD. DNA of the CDR3: TGTGCCATCAGTGAGACGACAGGGGCTACCAATGAGCAGTTCTTC. Protein product: CAISETTGATNEQFF.

V gene TRBV27 combines with J gene TRBJ2-6; D unclear. V lost 6 bases, J lost 1 base, and 10 bases lay in between. CDR1 and CDR2 from the germline V gene are MNHEY and SMNVEV (reference sequence). The CDR3 runs to 15 residues. This CDR3 is CASSPYVSGANVLTF. Here the CDR3 DNA reads TGTGCCAGCAGCCCTTACGTGTCTGGGGCCAACGTCCTGACTTTC.

This clonotype was picked up a small number of times. This chain uses TRBV4-1 with TRBJ2-1; D remains ambiguous. This CDR3 has 12 amino acids. The germline V and J ends were trimmed by 0 bases and 10 bases, with 7 bases remaining between them. Per the germline V gene, CDR1 is MGHRA and CDR2 is YSYEKL. The CDR3 region has the DNA TGCGCCAGCAGCCAAGACCTCAGCGAGCAGTTCTTC. Translated: CASSQDLSEQFF.

This clonotype came up many times. The chain has TRBV4-1 and TRBJ2-2; 9 bases are shared with TRBD1. V was pared by 4 bases and J by 7 bases, with 7 bases of the junction left unmatched. CDR3 length: 15 residues. CDR1 and CDR2 from the germline V gene are MGHRA and YSYEKL. In nucleotides, the CDR3 is TGCGCCAGCAGCCTCCGGACAGGGGAAGTCGGGGAGCTGTTTTTT. Amino acids: CASSLRTGEVGELFF.

This clonotype was observed a few times. The rearrangement links TRBV20-1 to TRBJ1-2; 10 bases fit TRBD1. Germline CDR1 reads DFQATT; CDR2 reads SNEGSKA (reference sequence). V was clipped by 6 bases and J by 4 bases; unmatched bases: 11. The length of the CDR3 is 15 residues. This CDR3 reads CSARTGGVLGYGYTF. The CDR3 bases are TGCAGTGCCAGGACAGGGGGAGTCTTGGGCTATGGCTACACCTTC.

This clonotype was seen many times. The chain has TRBV2 and TRBJ2-7, with 14 positions matching TRBD2. The V gene end was trimmed by 6 bases and the J gene end by 2 bases; junction bases not matched to a gene: 6. Germline values: CDR1 SNHLY, CDR2 FYNNEI. CDR3 size: 16 residues. CDR3 amino acids: CASSPGLAGATYEQYF. In DNA form, the CDR3 reads TGTGCCAGCAGCCCGGGACTAGCGGGAGCCACCTACGAGCAGTACTTC.

The CDR3 DNA reads TGTGCCATCAGTGAGGGGAGTCAAAACTACGAGCAGTACTTC. Encoded protein: CAISEGSQNYEQYF. The chain has TRBV10-3 and TRBJ2-7; the D gene is possibly TRBD2 (5 bases). This CDR3 has 14 residues. Trimming removed 2 bases at V and 3 bases at J, with 11 bases between. Germline V gene lookup returns CDR1 ENHRY and CDR2 SYGVKD.

The chain couples TRBV11-1 to TRBJ2-4, with 9 bases aligning to TRBD1. Germline CDR1 SGHAT, CDR2 FQDESV (reference sequence). V lost 5 bases to trimming and J lost 10 bases; unmatched junction nucleotides: 9. This CDR3 spans 14 amino acids. CDR3 bases: TGTGCCAGCAGCCTCTCGGGACAGGGTCAAATTCAGTACTTC. Translation: CASSLSGQGQIQYF.

This clonotype was picked up many times. This chain uses TRBV5-6 with TRBJ1-1; TRBD1 aligns across 7 bases. CDR3 length: 16 residues. V lost 4 bases to trimming and J lost 2 bases; unmatched junction nucleotides: 11. From germline, CDR1 is SGHDT and CDR2 YYEEEE. The CDR3 sequence: CASSTETGTFNTEAFF. The CDR3 region has the DNA TGTGCCAGCAGCACCGAGACAGGGACCTTCAACACTGAAGCTTTCTTT.